A selection of T cell receptor beta chains follows, all from one sample in a study of beta chain features in type 1 diabetes. Produced via immunoSEQ multiplex PCR; TCRdb's table is partial and in-frame only. The data hold about 150,000 clones, with approximately 8% observed a single time. Input material: central memory CD4+ T cells from blood. The origin of the receptors is a middle-aged woman with type 1 diabetes. The CDR3 runs from the conserved cysteine through the conserved F or W. A D gene is named only where the DNA matches it firmly. Only some rows state a clone size, as once, few, many or a class for expanded clones.

j_gene: TRBJ1-2
abundance: few
v_gene: TRBV9
d_gene: NA
len: 13
CDR3nt: TGTGCCAGCAGCCTTCTTCAGGGACACGGCTACACCTTC
CDR3aa: CASSLLQGHGYTF

j_gene: TRBJ2-1
abundance: few
v_gene: TRBV5-1
d_gene: NA
len: 13
CDR3nt: TGCGCCAGCAGCCGTCAAGGGGACAATGAGCAGTTCTTC
CDR3aa: CASSRQGDNEQFF

j_gene: TRBJ2-3
abundance: few
v_gene: TRBV29-1
d_gene: TRBD2
len: 13
CDR3nt: TGCAGCGTTCAGACTAGCGGCACAGATACGCAGTATTTT
CDR3aa: CSVQTSGTDTQYF

j_gene: TRBJ2-2
abundance: few
v_gene: TRBV25-1
d_gene: NA
len: 15
CDR3nt: TGTGCCAGCAGCCCCTCAGGGGTGAACACCGGGGAGCTGTTTTTT
CDR3aa: CASSPSGVNTGELFF

j_gene: TRBJ2-2
abundance: few
v_gene: TRBV4-3
d_gene: NA
len: 14
CDR3nt: TGCGCCAGCAGCCAACGCAGTGAGGCCGGGGAGCTGTTTTTT
CDR3aa: CASSQRSEAGELFF

j_gene: TRBJ2-7
abundance: few
v_gene: TRBV6-6
d_gene: TRBD2
len: 13
CDR3nt: TGTGCCAGCACTGGAACTAGCGGCTACGAGCAGTACTTC
CDR3aa: CASTGTSGYEQYF

j_gene: TRBJ2-3
abundance: NA
v_gene: TRBV30
d_gene: NA
len: 13
CDR3nt: TGTGCCTGGAGTGTCGGAGGCACAGATACGCAGTATTTT
CDR3aa: CAWSVGGTDTQYF

j_gene: TRBJ2-7
abundance: NA
v_gene: TRBV19
d_gene: NA
len: 13
CDR3nt: TGTGCCAGTAGTATGAGAACAGCCGACGAGCAGTACTTC
CDR3aa: CASSMRTADEQYF

j_gene: TRBJ2-1
abundance: NA
v_gene: TRBV7-3
d_gene: TRBD2
len: 14
CDR3nt: TGTGCCAGCAGCTATAGCGGGGGGGCCAATGAGCAGTTCTTC
CDR3aa: CASSYSGGANEQFF

j_gene: TRBJ1-4
abundance: few
v_gene: TRBV5-1
d_gene: TRBD1
len: 14
CDR3nt: TGCGCCAGCAGCTTGAACAGGGGGAGTGAAAAACTGTTTTTT
CDR3aa: CASSLNRGSEKLFF

j_gene: TRBJ1-6
abundance: NA
v_gene: TRBV28
d_gene: TRBD1
len: 16
CDR3nt: TGTGCCAGCCAGGGCCTACAGGGGGTCAGGTATTCACCCCTCCACTTT
CDR3aa: CASQGLQGVRYSPLHF

j_gene: TRBJ2-5
abundance: many
v_gene: TRBV18
d_gene: NA
len: 11
CDR3nt: TGTGCCAGCTCGCTACAAGAGACCCAGTACTTC
CDR3aa: CASSLQETQYF

j_gene: TRBJ2-7
abundance: many
v_gene: TRBV2
d_gene: NA
len: 15
CDR3nt: TGTGCCAGCACCCCGGATAGGGGAAGCTCCTACGAGCAGTACTTC
CDR3aa: CASTPDRGSSYEQYF

j_gene: TRBJ1-4
abundance: many
v_gene: TRBV7-3
d_gene: NA
len: 11
CDR3nt: TGTGCCAGCGGTCCACTAAAAAAACTGTTTTTT
CDR3aa: CASGPLKKLFF

j_gene: TRBJ1-2
abundance: NA
v_gene: TRBV28
d_gene: NA
len: 12
CDR3nt: TGTGCCAGCAGTTTCACCCGGGGTGGCTACACCTTC
CDR3aa: CASSFTRGGYTF

j_gene: TRBJ2-7
abundance: few
v_gene: TRBV18
d_gene: NA
len: 15
CDR3nt: TGTGCCAGCTCACCATCCAGGGGAAGACGGTACGAGCAGTACTTC
CDR3aa: CASSPSRGRRYEQYF

j_gene: TRBJ2-1
abundance: NA
v_gene: TRBV18
d_gene: TRBD1
len: 14
CDR3nt: TGTGCCAGCTCGGGACAGGGGGGCTTGAATGAGCAGTTCTTC
CDR3aa: CASSGQGGLNEQFF

j_gene: TRBJ2-1
abundance: few
v_gene: TRBV14
d_gene: NA
len: 14
CDR3nt: TGTGCCAGCAGCCAGGGGACATACGGCGATGAGCAGTTCTTC
CDR3aa: CASSQGTYGDEQFF

j_gene: TRBJ2-3
abundance: NA
v_gene: TRBV7-2
d_gene: NA
len: 15
CDR3nt: TGTGCCAGCAGCTTATTCAGGGCCCCCACAGATACGCAGTATTTT
CDR3aa: CASSLFRAPTDTQYF

j_gene: TRBJ2-1
abundance: NA
v_gene: TRBV11-2
d_gene: NA
len: 12
CDR3nt: TGTGCCAGCAGCTTAACGGGTACTGAGCAGTTCTTC
CDR3aa: CASSLTGTEQFF

j_gene: TRBJ1-5
abundance: NA
v_gene: TRBV11-2
d_gene: NA
len: 14
CDR3nt: TGTGCCAGCAGCTCGGGGGGCTTAGGACAGCCCCAGCATTTT
CDR3aa: CASSSGGLGQPQHF

j_gene: TRBJ1-1
abundance: few
v_gene: TRBV4-1
d_gene: NA
len: 14
CDR3nt: TGCGCCAGCAGCCTGCAGCCGGGGAACACTGAAGCTTTCTTT
CDR3aa: CASSLQPGNTEAFF

j_gene: TRBJ2-3
abundance: few
v_gene: TRBV7-2
d_gene: TRBD2
len: 15
CDR3nt: TGTGCCAGCAGCGCCCTTGGACTAGCGGGGGGAACGCAGTATTTT
CDR3aa: CASSALGLAGGTQYF

j_gene: TRBJ2-7
abundance: NA
v_gene: TRBV21-1
d_gene: NA
len: 13
CDR3nt: TGTGCCAGCAGCAAAGGGGGGCCATACGAGCAGTACTTC
CDR3aa: CASSKGGPYEQYF

j_gene: TRBJ2-7
abundance: few
v_gene: TRBV5-5
d_gene: TRBD1
len: 14
CDR3nt: TGTGCCAGCAGCTTCGAAGGGGGCCAAATCGAGCAGTACTTC
CDR3aa: CASSFEGGQIEQYF

j_gene: TRBJ2-7
abundance: many
v_gene: TRBV7-3
d_gene: NA
len: 14
CDR3nt: TGTGCCCCTGGGAGCGAGGAGGGCACCTACGAGCAGTACTTC
CDR3aa: CAPGSEEGTYEQYF

j_gene: TRBJ1-4
abundance: few
v_gene: TRBV13
d_gene: NA
len: 14
CDR3nt: TGTGCCAGCAGCTTATTCGCCCTCGAAGGGGAACTGTTTTTT
CDR3aa: CASSLFALEGELFF

j_gene: TRBJ2-1
abundance: NA
v_gene: TRBV4-3
d_gene: TRBD2
len: 14
CDR3nt: TGCGCCAGCAGCCGAACTAGCGGGGGTAATGAGCAGTTCTTC
CDR3aa: CASSRTSGGNEQFF

j_gene: TRBJ1-5
abundance: NA
v_gene: TRBV11-2
d_gene: NA
len: 14
CDR3nt: TGTGCCAGCAGCTTAGGGGGGGTCGATCAGCCCCAGCATTTT
CDR3aa: CASSLGGVDQPQHF

j_gene: TRBJ2-3
abundance: NA
v_gene: TRBV7-2
d_gene: TRBD1
len: 15
CDR3nt: TGTGCCAGCAGCTTTCGAGGGGGCGACACAGATACGCAGTATTTT
CDR3aa: CASSFRGGDTDTQYF

j_gene: TRBJ1-1
abundance: NA
v_gene: TRBV6-6
d_gene: NA
len: 11
CDR3nt: TGTGCCAGCTTAATTAGCGGTGAAGCTTTCTTT
CDR3aa: CASLISGEAFF

j_gene: TRBJ2-1
abundance: many
v_gene: TRBV10-3
d_gene: TRBD2
len: 14
CDR3nt: TGTGCCATCAGTGAGGGGCTAGCGGGGGCTGAGCAGTTCTTC
CDR3aa: CAISEGLAGAEQFF

j_gene: TRBJ2-4
abundance: many
v_gene: TRBV2
d_gene: TRBD1
len: 16
CDR3nt: TGTGCCAGCAGTGGACAGGGGGAGGGAGCCAAAAACATTCAGTACTTC
CDR3aa: CASSGQGEGAKNIQYF

j_gene: TRBJ2-7
abundance: NA
v_gene: TRBV5-1
d_gene: TRBD1
len: 15
CDR3nt: TGCGCCAGCAGCCTCCGGGACAGGGCCCCCGGGGAGCAGTACTTC
CDR3aa: CASSLRDRAPGEQYF

j_gene: TRBJ2-7
abundance: many
v_gene: TRBV28
d_gene: TRBD2
len: 15
CDR3nt: TGTGCCAGCAGTTCAAGCGCCGGGGGGAGCGGCGAGCAGTACTTC
CDR3aa: CASSSSAGGSGEQYF

j_gene: TRBJ2-5
abundance: NA
v_gene: TRBV7-2
d_gene: TRBD2
len: 15
CDR3nt: TGTGCCAGCAGCTTTCTAGCGGGGCGGCAAGAGACCCAGTACTTC
CDR3aa: CASSFLAGRQETQYF

j_gene: TRBJ2-7
abundance: NA
v_gene: TRBV6-6
d_gene: TRBD2
len: 15
CDR3nt: TGTGCCAGCAGTTTGATAGCGGGAGGGCTCTACGAGCAGTACTTC
CDR3aa: CASSLIAGGLYEQYF

j_gene: TRBJ1-1
abundance: few
v_gene: TRBV2
d_gene: NA
len: 15
CDR3nt: TGTGCCAGCAGTGAGGGCACCCGATCGAACACTGAAGCTTTCTTT
CDR3aa: CASSEGTRSNTEAFF

j_gene: TRBJ1-1
abundance: few
v_gene: TRBV7-6
d_gene: TRBD1
len: 13
CDR3nt: TGTGCCAGCAGCACCGGACAGGGCCCTGAAGCTTTCTTT
CDR3aa: CASSTGQGPEAFF

j_gene: TRBJ1-2
abundance: NA
v_gene: TRBV28
d_gene: NA
len: 15
CDR3nt: TGTGCCAGCAGTTCGCAGGGGTCCCGGGGTTATGGCTACACCTTC
CDR3aa: CASSSQGSRGYGYTF

j_gene: TRBJ1-6
abundance: NA
v_gene: TRBV5-6
d_gene: NA
len: 14
CDR3nt: TGTGCCAGCAGCTTGGAAAGGGAGAATTCACCCCTCCACTTT
CDR3aa: CASSLERENSPLHF

j_gene: TRBJ2-1
abundance: NA
v_gene: TRBV7-8
d_gene: TRBD1
len: 14
CDR3nt: TGTGCCAGCAGCTTAGCCGGGACAGGGAACGAGCAGTTCTTC
CDR3aa: CASSLAGTGNEQFF

j_gene: TRBJ2-7
abundance: NA
v_gene: TRBV7-2
d_gene: TRBD2
len: 15
CDR3nt: TGTGCCAGCAGCCCTCCCGGGGGGAGGAGGTACGAGCAGTACTTC
CDR3aa: CASSPPGGRRYEQYF

j_gene: TRBJ1-1
abundance: NA
v_gene: TRBV18
d_gene: NA
len: 13
CDR3nt: TGTGCCAGCTCACGGACAGAAGACACTGAAGCTTTCTTT
CDR3aa: CASSRTEDTEAFF

j_gene: TRBJ1-6
abundance: few
v_gene: TRBV5-4
d_gene: NA
len: 15
CDR3nt: TGTGCCAGCAGCGTCAAGGAGGGAGGGAATTCACCCCTCCACTTT
CDR3aa: CASSVKEGGNSPLHF

j_gene: TRBJ2-6
abundance: NA
v_gene: TRBV15
d_gene: TRBD1
len: 17
CDR3nt: TGTGCCACCAGCAGGGACAGGGTGAGCTCTGGGGCCAACGTCCTGACTTTC
CDR3aa: CATSRDRVSSGANVLTF

j_gene: TRBJ2-2
abundance: few
v_gene: TRBV19
d_gene: NA
len: 17
CDR3nt: TGTGCCAGTAGTATAGGGCGAGGAGCAGCGAACACCGGGGAGCTGTTTTTT
CDR3aa: CASSIGRGAANTGELFF

j_gene: TRBJ2-3
abundance: few
v_gene: TRBV7-9
d_gene: NA
len: 13
CDR3nt: TGTGCCAGCAGCCCCCCTCTCCGGGATACGCAGTATTTT
CDR3aa: CASSPPLRDTQYF

j_gene: TRBJ2-3
abundance: NA
v_gene: TRBV5-1
d_gene: NA
len: 14
CDR3nt: TGCGCCAGCAGCTTGGGAGAGCCCACAGATACGCAGTATTTT
CDR3aa: CASSLGEPTDTQYF

j_gene: TRBJ2-5
abundance: NA
v_gene: TRBV5-1
d_gene: NA
len: 15
CDR3nt: TGCGCCAGCAGCTTGGAGTTGGGGACTCAAGAGACCCAGTACTTC
CDR3aa: CASSLELGTQETQYF

j_gene: TRBJ2-7
abundance: few
v_gene: TRBV28
d_gene: TRBD1
len: 14
CDR3nt: TGTGCCAGCAGGCAAACAGGGGATCCTTACGAGCAGTACTTC
CDR3aa: CASRQTGDPYEQYF

j_gene: TRBJ1-5
abundance: many
v_gene: TRBV19
d_gene: NA
len: 14
CDR3nt: TGTGCCAGTAGTAAAGGACAAGCTCGGCAGCCCCAGCATTTT
CDR3aa: CASSKGQARQPQHF

j_gene: TRBJ1-4
abundance: NA
v_gene: TRBV15
d_gene: NA
len: 15
CDR3nt: TGTGCCACCAGTACGAACGGGGCAACTAATGAAAAACTGTTTTTT
CDR3aa: CATSTNGATNEKLFF

j_gene: TRBJ2-5
abundance: NA
v_gene: TRBV6-5
d_gene: NA
len: 15
CDR3nt: TGTGCCAGCAGTTACTCGAATTCAGTCTTGAAGACCCAGTACTTC
CDR3aa: CASSYSNSVLKTQYF

j_gene: TRBJ2-7
abundance: few
v_gene: TRBV19
d_gene: NA
len: 14
CDR3nt: TGTGCCAGTAGTCCTCCGGGAGCTACCTACGAGCAGTACTTC
CDR3aa: CASSPPGATYEQYF

j_gene: TRBJ2-1
abundance: few
v_gene: TRBV5-1
d_gene: TRBD2
len: 16
CDR3nt: TGCGCCAGCAGCCAGACTAGCGGGAGAGTTGACAATGAGCAGTTCTTC
CDR3aa: CASSQTSGRVDNEQFF

j_gene: TRBJ1-1
abundance: NA
v_gene: TRBV9
d_gene: TRBD1
len: 15
CDR3nt: TGTGCCAGCAGCGTAGTGTCAGGGGGCGCGACTGAAGCTTTCTTT
CDR3aa: CASSVVSGGATEAFF

j_gene: TRBJ2-1
abundance: NA
v_gene: TRBV11-3
d_gene: TRBD1
len: 15
CDR3nt: TGTGCCAGCAGCTTAGATGGGGACAGCTACAATGAGCAGTTCTTC
CDR3aa: CASSLDGDSYNEQFF

j_gene: TRBJ2-3
abundance: NA
v_gene: TRBV11-2
d_gene: NA
len: 11
CDR3nt: TGTGCCAGCAGCCCGAGAGATACGCAGTATTTT
CDR3aa: CASSPRDTQYF